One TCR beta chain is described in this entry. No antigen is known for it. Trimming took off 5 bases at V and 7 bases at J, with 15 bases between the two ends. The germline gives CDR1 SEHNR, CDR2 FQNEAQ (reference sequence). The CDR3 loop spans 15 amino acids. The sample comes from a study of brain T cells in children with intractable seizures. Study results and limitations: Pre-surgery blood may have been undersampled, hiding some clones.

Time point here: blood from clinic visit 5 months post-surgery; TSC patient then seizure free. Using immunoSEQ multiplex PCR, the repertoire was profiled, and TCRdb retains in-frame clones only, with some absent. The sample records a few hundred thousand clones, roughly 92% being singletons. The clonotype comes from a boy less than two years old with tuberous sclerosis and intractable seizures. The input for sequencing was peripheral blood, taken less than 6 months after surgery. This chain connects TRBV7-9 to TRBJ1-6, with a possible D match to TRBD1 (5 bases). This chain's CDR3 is CASSPRERDNSPLHF. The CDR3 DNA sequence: TGTGCCAGCAGCCCAAGGGAAAGGGACAATTCACCCCTCCACTTT.